The 27 T cell receptor beta chains given below trace back to one sample, sequenced in a study of naive and memory T cell subsets. These receptors have no known antigen. The beta constant-region primer was an equimolar mix of two oligonucleotides covering TRBC1 and TRBC2. Ligated cDNA was amplified by four rounds of PCR with nested alpha and beta constant-region primers and SP2. TCRdb analysed the UMI-ligation and nested PCR reads with MiXCR anew, one entry per CDR3 protein. This table holds about 150,000 distinct CDR3 sequences, roughly 22% found once. Notes on the study in general: Possibly reflecting memory cells re-expressing CD45RA, a few larger clonotypes occurred in naive repertoires, especially CD8.

What was sequenced was naive CD4+ T cells from blood. These receptors all stem from a human donor in good health.

The chain carries TRBV29-1 and TRBJ2-3, with D perhaps TRBD1 or TRBD2 (6 bases each). The CDR3 extends over 12 amino acids. Germline loops: CDR1 SQVTM, CDR2 ANQGSEA. Trimming removed 3 bases from V and 4 bases from J, with 8 bases in between. This CDR3 reads CSVERGADTQYF. In nucleotides, the CDR3 is TGCAGCGTTGAGAGGGGGGCAGATACGCAGTATTTT.

This clonotype was detected a few times. CDR3 sequence reads: CASSIPPTDVAKNIQYF. The CDR3 DNA reads TGTGCCAGTAGTATCCCCCCAACAGACGTAGCCAAAAACATTCAGTACTTC. The gene calls are TRBV19 and TRBJ2-4; D gene ambiguous. The CDR3 covers 17 residues. Germline V gene data show CDR1 as LNHDA and CDR2 as SQIVND (reference sequence). V lost 3 bases and J lost 0, with 15 bases in between.

The chain has TRBV2 and TRBJ2-1; 11 bases are shared with TRBD2. With V trimmed by 3 bases and J by 5 bases, 12 bases remained unmatched. The CDR3 extends over 18 amino acids. Germline values: CDR1 SNHLY, CDR2 FYNNEI. The CDR3 region has the DNA TGTGCCAGCAGTGACCCCGGTTGGGGGACTAGCGGAGACAATGAGCAGTTCTTC. Translating it yields CASSDPGWGTSGDNEQFF.

In its sample, this clonotype was seen once. The J gene is TRBJ2-7, the V gene TRBV12-3 or TRBV12-4; 10 bases agree with TRBD2. This CDR3 has 15 amino acids. V shed 1 base, J shed 5 bases, and the junction held 5 bases outside the gene matches. The CDR3 protein is CASSLVPSGSNEQYF. CDR3 DNA sequence: TGTGCCAGCAGTTTAGTCCCTAGCGGGAGTAACGAGCAGTACTTC.

At least ten counts were recorded for this clonotype. The chain joins TRBV2 to TRBJ2-7; no clear D. Germline V gene lookup returns CDR1 SNHLY and CDR2 FYNNEI. The CDR3 extends over 11 amino acids. Trimming shortened V by 1 base and J by 3 bases, and 1 base separated the two germline ends. The CDR3 loop is CASSEVYEQYF. For the CDR3, the DNA is TGTGCCAGCAGTGAAGTCTACGAGCAGTACTTC.

This clonotype was counted a few times. The chain recombines TRBV30 with TRBJ2-3; a possible D gene is TRBD2 (6 bases). Trimming removed 4 bases from V and 2 bases from J, with 16 bases in between. CDR1 and CDR2 (germline): GTSNPN, SVGIG (reference sequence). There are 15 residues in the CDR3. DNA of the CDR3: TGTGCCTGGACCTTCGGGGGACGCAACACAGATACGCAGTATTTT. It is translated as CAWTFGGRNTDTQYF.

This clonotype came up a few times. The chain uses TRBV6-6 and TRBJ2-1; D perhaps matches TRBD1 (6 bases). Germline V gene data show CDR1 as MNHNY and CDR2 as SVGAGI (reference sequence). V was pared by 6 bases and J by 1 base, with 16 bases between. The CDR3 has 16 residues. DNA of the CDR3: TGTGCCAGCAGGCCATCCCGGGACACGTCCTACAATGAGCAGTTCTTC. This sequence encodes CASRPSRDTSYNEQFF.

This sequence joins TRBV10-3 and TRBJ2-7, with 12 bases aligning to TRBD2. V was clipped by 3 bases and J by 8 bases; unmatched bases: 2. Germline values: CDR1 ENHRY, CDR2 SYGVKD. The CDR3 length is 13 residues. CDR3 sequence reads: CAISDGLAGQQYF. CDR3 DNA: TGTGCCATCAGTGACGGACTAGCGGGGCAGCAGTACTTC.

The chain is built from TRBV6-6 and TRBJ1-2; D call uncertain. Deletions cut 6 bases from V and 1 base from J, with 9 bases between. Germline-derived CDR1 and CDR2 are MNHNY and SVGAGI (reference sequence). This CDR3 comprises 13 residues. CDR3 amino acids: CASRLDNNYGYTF. In DNA, the CDR3 is TGTGCCAGCAGACTCGACAATAACTATGGCTACACCTTC.

The chain joins TRBV7-9 to TRBJ2-1; 10 bases match TRBD2. V lost 1 base to trimming and J lost 6 bases; unmatched junction nucleotides: 3. CDR3 length equals 15 residues. CDR1 is SEHNR, CDR2 FQNEAQ, per germline (reference sequence). The CDR3 DNA is TGTGCCAGCAGCTTAGGGGCTAGCGGGAGCAATGAGCAGTTCTTC. Its protein product is CASSLGASGSNEQFF.

The table lists this clonotype with a few counts. V is TRBV27 and J is TRBJ2-5; D possibly corresponds to TRBD1 (6 bases). This CDR3 region has 15 residues. Looked up from germline, CDR1 is MNHEY and CDR2 is SMNVEV (reference sequence). V lost 6 bases and J 5 bases, leaving 19 bases between the germline ends. CDR3 nucleotide sequence: TGTGCCAGCAGCCAGACCGTTTACAGGGCGGAGACCCAGTACTTC. Protein: CASSQTVYRAETQYF.

This clonotype was observed at least ten times. The chain combines TRBV11-2 with TRBJ1-2; TRBD1 is a possible D gene (5 bases). There are 15 residues in the CDR3. V gave up 5 bases and J gave up 3 bases, with 16 bases separating them. CDR1 and CDR2 (germline): SGHAT, FQNNGV. The DNA of the CDR3 is TGTGCCAGCAGCCCGAGGGGAAGTGGGGACTATGGCTACACCTTC. Its translation is CASSPRGSGDYGYTF.

The sample holds a few counts of this clonotype. The chain has TRBV6-5 and TRBJ2-2; D is undetermined. In germline, CDR1 is MNHEY, CDR2 SVGAGI. Trimming left V 7 bases short and J 4 bases short, with 16 bases between. The CDR3 extends over 15 amino acids. The CDR3 loop is CASISLGRSTGELFF. CDR3 DNA: TGTGCCAGCATCTCGCTGGGCAGATCCACCGGGGAGCTGTTTTTT.

At least ten counts were recorded for this clonotype. The rearrangement links TRBV7-2 to TRBJ2-5; TRBD2 is a possible D gene (5 bases). The germline gives CDR1 SGHTA, CDR2 FQGNSA. The ends were cut back, 1 base at V and 5 bases at J, with 14 bases in the middle. The CDR3 runs to 15 residues. CDR3 nucleotide sequence: TGTGCCAGCAGCTTAGGGATCAGCGGTTTGGAGACCCAGTACTTC. This codes for CASSLGISGLETQYF.

This clonotype occurred once. The CDR3 DNA sequence: TGTGCCAGCAGACCTATCCGCCCCGGGACTAGCGGGACCGGGGATACGCAGTATTTT. Translation gives CASRPIRPGTSGTGDTQYF. V gene TRBV7-9 combines with J gene TRBJ2-3, with 13 bases lining up with TRBD2. V lost 6 bases to trimming and J lost 6 bases; unmatched junction nucleotides: 18. The V gene's germline CDR1 is SEHNR and CDR2 FQNEAQ (reference sequence). CDR3 length equals 19 residues.

The V gene is TRBV6-2 or TRBV6-3, the J gene TRBJ2-7; TRBD2 might be the D (5 bases). Trimming removed 2 bases from V and 8 bases from J, with 10 bases in between. The CDR3 loop spans 12 amino acids. The germline gives CDR1 MNHEY, CDR2 SVGEGT. The CDR3 DNA reads TGTGCCAGCAGTTACGCAGGACTTCAGCAGTACTTC. This gives the protein CASSYAGLQQYF.

This clonotype has only a few counts. This rearrangement joins TRBV7-3 to TRBJ2-7; possibly TRBD2 for D (5 bases). With 5 bases removed from V and 2 bases from J, the gap between germline ends came to 16 bases. There are 15 residues in the CDR3. The germline gives CDR1 SGHTA, CDR2 FQGTGA. CDR3: CASSMDGGKPYEQYF. In DNA form, the CDR3 reads TGTGCCAGCAGCATGGACGGAGGTAAACCCTACGAGCAGTACTTC.

Only a few counts were recorded for this clonotype. The rearrangement links TRBV12-3 or TRBV12-4 to TRBJ1-3; no reliable D call. V was clipped by 2 bases and J by 6 bases, with 8 bases between them. The CDR3 consists of 13 residues. The CDR3 loop reads CASSLSGENTIYF. The CDR3 region has the DNA TGTGCCAGCAGTTTAAGCGGTGAAAACACCATATATTTT.

This clonotype was detected only a few times. This sequence joins TRBV28 and TRBJ2-7; 10 bases map to TRBD1. J was trimmed by 3 bases and V by 7 bases; bases with no gene match: 12. This CDR3 spans 16 amino acids. CDR1 is MDHEN, CDR2 SYDVKM, per germline. CDR3 in amino acids: CASTELGGQGFYEQYF. For the CDR3, the DNA is TGTGCCAGCACCGAGCTGGGGGGACAGGGGTTCTACGAGCAGTACTTC.

This clonotype was seen a handful of times. The chain has TRBV4-1 and TRBJ2-7, with TRBD1 identical over 11 bases. V lost 0 bases to trimming and J lost 6 bases; unmatched junction nucleotides: 10. The germline V gene encodes CDR1 MGHRA and CDR2 YSYEKL. This CDR3 comprises 17 residues. The CDR3 is CASSQDPGQGAVSEQYF. The CDR3 region has the DNA TGCGCCAGCAGCCAAGATCCCGGACAGGGGGCGGTCTCCGAGCAGTACTTC.

The gene calls are TRBV5-6 and TRBJ2-3; TRBD1 matches 12 bases. CDR1 is SGHDT and CDR2 is YYEEEE in the germline V gene. The V and J ends lost 4 bases and 2 bases, in that order; junction bases with no gene match: 5. CDR3 length equals 16 residues. DNA for the CDR3: TGTGCCAGCAGCCGGGACAGGGGGCGCGTCACAGATACGCAGTATTTT. Its protein is CASSRDRGRVTDTQYF.

This sequence joins TRBV29-1 and TRBJ2-3; D unresolved. The CDR3 length is 11 residues. Germline V gene sequence: CDR1 SQVTM, CDR2 ANQGSEA. CDR3 region: CTTYTTDTQYF. CDR3 bases: TGCACCACTTATACCACAGATACGCAGTATTTT.

The chain recombines TRBV29-1 with TRBJ2-7, with a possible D match to TRBD2 (5 bases). The CDR3 length is 13 residues. Germline V lookup: CDR1 SQVTM, CDR2 ANQGSEA. V was trimmed by 6 bases and J by 4 bases, leaving 16 bases between them. CDR3: CSVNSDSLYEQYF. CDR3 bases: TGCAGCGTCAATTCGGACTCCCTGTACGAGCAGTACTTC.

This clonotype came up a few times. The chain combines TRBV6-1 with TRBJ2-7; D is undetermined. V was trimmed by 4 bases and J by 4 bases, leaving 14 bases between them. The CDR3 has 14 residues. CDR1 is MNHNS, CDR2 SASEGT, per germline. As DNA, the CDR3 is TGTGCCAGCAGTGGCCCCGTTTTGGGGTACGAGCAGTACTTC. It is translated as CASSGPVLGYEQYF.

The table lists this clonotype with a few counts. The chain joins TRBV6-6 to TRBJ2-1; 13 bases align to TRBD2. Per the germline V gene, CDR1 is MNHNY and CDR2 is SVGAGI (reference sequence). Trimming took 7 bases from V and 9 from J; bases not matched to a gene: 6. This CDR3 contains 14 residues. CDR3 residues: CASTLAGGPGEQFF. CDR3 sequence (DNA): TGTGCCAGCACACTAGCGGGAGGGCCGGGTGAGCAGTTCTTC.

This chain joins TRBV4-2 and TRBJ2-1; 10 bases line up with TRBD2. From germline, CDR1 is LGHNA and CDR2 YNFKEQ. The CDR3 runs to 17 residues. V was clipped by 1 base and J by 5 bases; unmatched bases: 8. DNA for the CDR3: TGTGCCAGCAGCCAAGTGGGACTAGCGTCATTTGACAATGAGCAGTTCTTC. Residues: CASSQVGLASFDNEQFF.

The chain is built from TRBV27 and TRBJ1-1; 9 bases are a match to TRBD1. V shed 7 bases, J shed 9 bases, and the junction held 9 bases outside the gene matches. The CDR3 consists of 13 residues. CDR1 is MNHEY, CDR2 SMNVEV, per germline (reference sequence). The CDR3 region is CASKLGQGSKAFF. The CDR3 coding sequence is TGTGCCAGCAAGTTGGGACAGGGCTCTAAAGCTTTCTTT.